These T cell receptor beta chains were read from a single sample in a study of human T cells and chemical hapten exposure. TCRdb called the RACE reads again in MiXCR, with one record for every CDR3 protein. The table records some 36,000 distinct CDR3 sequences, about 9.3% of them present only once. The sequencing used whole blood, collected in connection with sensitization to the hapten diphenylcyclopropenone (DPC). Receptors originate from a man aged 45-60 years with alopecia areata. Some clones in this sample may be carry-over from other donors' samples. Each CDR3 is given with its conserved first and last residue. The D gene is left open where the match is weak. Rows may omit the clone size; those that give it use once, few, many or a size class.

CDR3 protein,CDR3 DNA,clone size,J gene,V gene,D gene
CASTRGGYGYTF,TGTGCCAGCACCCGAGGGGGCTATGGCTACACCTTC,many,TRBJ1-2,TRBV9,.
CASSLGGEGNTEAFF,TGTGCCAGCAGTTTGGGGGGAGAGGGGAACACTGAAGCTTTCTTT,.,TRBJ1-1,TRBV28,.
CSASHITSYEQYF,TGCAGTGCTAGTCATATTACCTCCTACGAGCAGTACTTC,.,TRBJ2-7,TRBV20-1,.
CASSLGGTGETQYF,TGTGCCAGCAGTTTAGGGGGAACAGGGGAAACGCAGTATTTT,.,TRBJ2-3,TRBV12-3/TRBV12-4,TRBD1
CASGSSYNEQFF,TGTGCCAGCGGGAGCTCCTACAATGAGCAGTTCTTC,.,TRBJ2-1,TRBV7-9,.
CASSLYGDSNQPQHF,TGTGCCAGCAGCTTATACGGGGACAGCAATCAGCCCCAGCATTTT,few,TRBJ1-5,TRBV7-9,.
CASSLLYGRVNEQFF,TGTGCCAGCAGCCTGCTGTACGGGAGGGTCAATGAGCAGTTCTTC,many,TRBJ2-1,TRBV7-6,TRBD2
CASSPSGRAQETQYF,TGTGCCAGCAGCCCTAGCGGGAGGGCCCAAGAGACCCAGTACTTC,many,TRBJ2-5,TRBV5-4,TRBD2
CASSRTSGTTDTQYF,TGTGCCAGCAGCCGTACTAGCGGGACGACAGATACGCAGTATTTT,many,TRBJ2-3,TRBV7-3,TRBD2
CASSQEAGGIGYTF,TGTGCCAGCAGCCAAGAGGCAGGGGGCATCGGCTACACCTTC,many,TRBJ1-2,TRBV3-1,TRBD1
CASSMTGFYEQYF,TGTGCCAGCAGTATGACAGGGTTCTACGAGCAGTACTTC,many,TRBJ2-7,TRBV6-1,TRBD1
CASSLTRANEQFF,TGTGCCAGCAGTTTAACCAGGGCAAATGAGCAGTTCTTC,many,TRBJ2-1,TRBV12-3/TRBV12-4,.
CASSRDRGYEQYF,TGTGCCAGCAGCCGGGACAGGGGTTACGAGCAGTACTTC,many,TRBJ2-7,TRBV28,TRBD1
CAIRSGQGGTGELFF,TGTGCCATCAGGAGTGGACAGGGGGGCACCGGGGAGCTGTTTTTT,few,TRBJ2-2,TRBV10-3,TRBD1
CASGSRDRDYGYTF,TGTGCCAGCGGATCCCGGGACAGGGACTATGGCTACACCTTC,many,TRBJ1-2,TRBV6-6,TRBD1
CAWSSESGNTIYF,TGTGCCTGGAGTTCCGAATCTGGAAACACCATATATTTT,.,TRBJ1-3,TRBV30,.
CASSSHGLGNTGELFF,TGTGCCAGCAGTTCCCATGGACTAGGGAACACCGGGGAGCTGTTTTTT,.,TRBJ2-2,TRBV12-3/TRBV12-4,TRBD2
CASKVSRGPPYEQYF,TGTGCCAGCAAAGTATCTAGGGGACCTCCCTACGAGCAGTACTTC,.,TRBJ2-7,TRBV25-1,.
CSVDRRAGELFF,TGCAGCGTTGATCGACGCGCCGGGGAGCTGTTTTTT,.,TRBJ2-2,TRBV29-1,.
CASSIRLSAHEQYF,TGTGCCAGTAGTATAAGGCTGTCAGCGCACGAGCAGTACTTC,.,TRBJ2-7,TRBV19,.
CSVELAGVYNEQFF,TGCAGCGTTGAACTGGCAGGTGTATACAATGAGCAGTTCTTC,few,TRBJ2-1,TRBV29-1,.
CASSLTVVQPQHF,TGTGCCAGTAGTTTGACAGTCGTCCAGCCCCAGCATTTT,few,TRBJ1-5,TRBV19,.
CASSQVTGGPYEQYF,TGCGCCAGCAGCCAAGTTACAGGGGGCCCCTACGAGCAGTACTTC,many,TRBJ2-7,TRBV4-1,TRBD1
CASSVGTWREAFF,TGTGCCAGCAGCGTCGGGACCTGGCGTGAAGCTTTCTTT,few,TRBJ1-1,TRBV9,.
CASSKGLAGSYEQYF,TGCGCCAGCAGCAAGGGACTAGCGGGATCCTACGAGCAGTACTTC,.,TRBJ2-7,TRBV5-1,TRBD2
CAISGTGGQPQHF,TGTGCCATCAGTGGGACAGGGGGCCAGCCCCAGCATTTT,many,TRBJ1-5,TRBV10-3,TRBD1
CASSLVRGDTEAFF,TGTGCCAGCAGTTTAGTCAGGGGAGATACTGAAGCTTTCTTT,few,TRBJ1-1,TRBV28,.
CASSLAENVLTF,TGTGCCAGCAGCTTGGCTGAGAACGTCCTGACTTTC,many,TRBJ2-6,TRBV5-4,.
CASSKRDSKETQYF,TGTGCCAGCAGTAAACGGGACAGCAAAGAGACCCAGTACTTC,few,TRBJ2-5,TRBV28,TRBD1
CASSLNFVKALFTEAFF,TGTGCCAGCAGTTTAAATTTTGTGAAGGCCTTATTCACTGAAGCTTTCTTT,many,TRBJ1-1,TRBV27,.
CASSSTSLLRGRETQETQYF,TGTGCCAGCAGCTCGACGTCCCTTCTACGCGGGAGGGAAACCCAAGAGACCCAGTACTTC,many,TRBJ2-5,TRBV7-2,TRBD2
CASSGQGTEKLFF,TGCGCCAGCAGCGGCCAGGGTACTGAAAAACTGTTTTTT,many,TRBJ1-4,TRBV5-1,.
CASSPRTGYTEAFF,TGTGCCAGCAGCCCCCGGACAGGTTACACTGAAGCTTTCTTT,many,TRBJ1-1,TRBV3-1,TRBD1
CASTKSGGRTEAFF,TGTGCCAGCACCAAGTCAGGGGGGCGGACTGAAGCTTTCTTT,many,TRBJ1-1,TRBV27,TRBD1
CASRPAQKLPTEVFF,TGTGCCAGCAGGCCGGCCCAGAAACTCCCCACTGAAGTTTTCTTT,.,TRBJ1-1,TRBV11-1,.
CASSPMTGMNTGELFF,TGTGCCAGCAGCCCTATGACAGGGATGAACACCGGGGAGCTGTTTTTT,many,TRBJ2-2,TRBV6-1,TRBD1
CASSLIYGTDPQETQYF,TGTGCCAGCAGTTTAATTTACGGGACGGACCCCCAAGAGACCCAGTACTTC,many,TRBJ2-5,TRBV12-3/TRBV12-4,.